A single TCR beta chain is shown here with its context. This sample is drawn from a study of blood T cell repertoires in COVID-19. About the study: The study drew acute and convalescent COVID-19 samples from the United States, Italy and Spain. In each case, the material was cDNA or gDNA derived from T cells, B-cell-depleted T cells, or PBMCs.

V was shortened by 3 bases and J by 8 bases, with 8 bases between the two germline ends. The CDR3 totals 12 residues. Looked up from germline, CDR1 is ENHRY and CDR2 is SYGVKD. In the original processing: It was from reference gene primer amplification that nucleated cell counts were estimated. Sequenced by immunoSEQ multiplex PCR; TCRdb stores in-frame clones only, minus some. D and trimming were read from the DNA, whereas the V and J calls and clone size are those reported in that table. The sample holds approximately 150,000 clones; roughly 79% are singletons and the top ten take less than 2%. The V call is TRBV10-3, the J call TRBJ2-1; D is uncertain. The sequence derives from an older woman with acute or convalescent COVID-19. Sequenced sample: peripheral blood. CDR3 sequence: CAISDDEYEQFF. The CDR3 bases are TGTGCCATCAGTGACGATGAGTATGAGCAGTTCTTC.